The T cell receptor (beta chain) under discussion was sequenced for a study of response to subunit inactivated influenza vaccine. One entry per CDR3 protein, called by TCRdb with MiXCR from the RT-PCR reads. The sample has about 180,000 distinct CDR3 sequences, roughly 8.7% seen once. In its sample, this clonotype was seen many times. What it binds is unknown. Findings of the study overall: With each seasonal influenza vaccination, the authors suggested, few new T cells are recruited.

V dropped 4 bases and J dropped 2; count of bases not matched to a gene: 3. Germline CDR1 reads LGHDT; CDR2 reads YNNKEL (reference sequence). CDR3 length: 16 residues. This TCR derives from a man aged 50-59 years who received an inactivated influenza vaccine. This chain uses TRBV3-1 with TRBJ2-1; 12 bases align to TRBD2. The material sequenced was non-naive T cells sorted from PBMCs, taken on the day of vaccination. The CDR3 coding sequence is TGTGCCAGCAGCCGTGCTAGCGGGGGGGCCTACAATGAGCAGTTCTTC. This encodes CASSRASGGAYNEQFF.